Each of the 32 T cell receptor beta chains below was sequenced from the same sample in a study of shared clonotypes between healthy human individuals. Profiled with immunoSEQ multiplex PCR; TCRdb holds only in-frame clones, not every one. The sample holds 2 million to 2.5 million clones; roughly 95% are singletons and the top ten take around 0.13%. The sequenced sample was naive CD4+ T cells sorted from blood. Documented subset: CD45RA+ positively selected. The receptors were sampled from a man between 18 and 35 years old in good health.

V and J are TRBV7-2 and TRBJ1-4; a weak D match, TRBD1 (5 bases). This CDR3 comprises 15 residues. The germline CDR1 and CDR2 sequences are SGHTA and FQGNSA. V gave up 0 bases and J gave up 7 bases, with 12 bases separating them. The CDR3 DNA sequence: TGTGCCAGCAGCTTAGCGCGGGGCACCGGTGAAAAACTGTTTTTT. It specifies CASSLARGTGEKLFF.

The CDR3 here is CASSFGTGGGEGYTF. CDR3 nucleotide sequence: TGTGCCAGCAGTTTCGGGACAGGGGGAGGCGAAGGCTACACCTTC. This chain uses TRBV27 with TRBJ1-2; 11 positions agree with TRBD1. This CDR3 region has 15 residues. V was clipped by 3 bases and J by 8 bases; unmatched bases: 8. The germline CDR1 and CDR2 sequences are MNHEY and SMNVEV (reference sequence).

This sequence joins TRBV28 and TRBJ2-4, with D tentatively TRBD1 or TRBD2 (6 bases each). CDR3 size: 14 residues. Germline CDR1 is MDHEN and CDR2 is SYDVKM. Trimming left V 2 bases short and J 8 bases short, with 13 bases between. The CDR3 DNA follows: TGTGCCAGCAGTTTACCCCCGGGGGCGGACATTCAGTACTTC. Its translation: CASSLPPGADIQYF.

This clone was observed once. CDR3 region: CASSVGIADRKIHDGYTF. Written as DNA, the CDR3 is TGTGCCAGCAGCGTAGGAATAGCGGACAGGAAAATCCACGATGGCTACACCTTC. This rearrangement joins TRBV9 to TRBJ1-2; 7 bases fit TRBD1. The CDR3 is made up of 18 amino acids. Germline-derived CDR1 and CDR2 are SGDLS and YYNGEE. Trimming took 0 bases from V and 6 from J; bases not matched to a gene: 17.

The genes are TRBV15 and TRBJ2-1, with D possibly matching TRBD2 (6 bases). This CDR3 spans 12 amino acids. Germline V gene sequence: CDR1 LNHNV, CDR2 YYDKDF (reference sequence). Trimming removed 3 bases from V and 8 bases from J, with 8 bases in between. CDR3 in DNA: TGTGCCACCAGCAGTGGCGGGGATGAGCAGTTCTTC. This gives the protein CATSSGGDEQFF.

The chain carries TRBV15 and TRBJ2-7; 7 positions agree with TRBD1. CDR3 length equals 14 residues. The trim removed 0 bases at V and 6 bases at J, leaving 5 bases unmatched. Germline loops: CDR1 LNHNV, CDR2 YYDKDF (reference sequence). CDR3 in DNA: TGTGCCACCAGCAGAGATAGAGGGGGCGGCGAGCAGTACTTC. Amino acid sequence: CATSRDRGGGEQYF.

J is TRBJ1-5 and V is TRBV19, with D hard to call. Trimming removed 3 bases from V and 4 bases from J, with 7 bases in between. CDR3 length: 13 residues. Germline assignment: CDR1 LNHDA and CDR2 SQIVND (reference sequence). The CDR3 region has the DNA TGTGCCAGTAGTATGGTAGATAATCAGCCCCAGCATTTT. Amino acids: CASSMVDNQPQHF.

Remarks on this clone: Other DNA sequences in this sample translate to the same CDR3. The V call is TRBV9, the J call TRBJ2-3, with 9 bases identical to TRBD2. Germline values: CDR1 SGDLS, CDR2 YYNGEE. This CDR3 contains 16 residues. V lost 0 bases and J lost 2; bases outside the gene matches: 4. The chain's CDR3 is CASSVGSSGATDTQYF. CDR3 nucleotide sequence: TGTGCCAGCAGCGTAGGGTCTAGCGGGGCCACAGATACGCAGTATTTT.

This clone has just one count. The chain has TRBV2 and TRBJ1-1, with D possibly matching TRBD1 (6 bases). The CDR3 length is 14 residues. In germline, CDR1 is SNHLY, CDR2 FYNNEI. With 5 bases removed from V and 2 bases from J, the gap between germline ends came to 12 bases. In DNA, the CDR3 is TGTGCCAGCAGTATAGACAGGACTAACACTGAAGCTTTCTTT. Translating it yields CASSIDRTNTEAFF. Looking up the rest from reference TRBV2 and TRBJ1-1 gives the full variable domain: EPEVTQTPSHQVTQMGQEVILRCVPISNHLYFYWYRQILGQKVEFLVSFYNNEISEKSEIFDDQFSVERPDGSNFTLKIRSTKLEDSAMYFCASSIDRTNTEAFFGQGTRLTVV.

A single count supports this clone. The chain carries TRBV5-4 and TRBJ2-1, with D possibly called TRBD1 or TRBD2 (5 bases each). CDR1 and CDR2 (germline): SGHNT, YYREEE (reference sequence). CDR3 length equals 15 residues. V was shortened by 3 bases and J by 2 bases, with 12 bases between the two germline ends. CDR3 region: CASSSRDHAYNEQFF. The CDR3 coding sequence is TGTGCCAGCAGCTCCCGGGACCACGCCTACAATGAGCAGTTCTTC.

The gene calls are TRBV11-2 and TRBJ2-1; TRBD2 matches at 10 bases. Germline V gene lookup returns CDR1 SGHAT and CDR2 FQNNGV. V was clipped by 3 bases and J by 7 bases; unmatched bases: 9. The CDR3 extends over 16 amino acids. CDR3 in amino acids: CASSLSLAGAGNEQFF. The CDR3, as DNA: TGTGCCAGCAGCTTGAGTCTAGCGGGAGCGGGGAATGAGCAGTTCTTC.

The genes are TRBV5-4 and TRBJ2-1; 11 bases are shared with TRBD2. The germline gives CDR1 SGHNT, CDR2 YYREEE (reference sequence). The V segment lost 6 bases and the J segment 0 bases; nucleotides outside the gene matches: 8. This CDR3 comprises 17 residues. The CDR3 spells CASKPGLAAFSYNEQFF. The CDR3 coding sequence is TGTGCCAGCAAACCGGGACTAGCGGCATTCTCCTACAATGAGCAGTTCTTC.

The chain links TRBV6-5 to TRBJ2-5; 9 nucleotides line up with TRBD2. Germline V CDR1 and CDR2: MNHEY, SVGAGI. The trim removed 6 bases at V and 5 bases at J, leaving 10 bases unmatched. This CDR3 is 15 amino acids long. This CDR3 reads CASRGLAPGPETQYF. In nucleotides, the CDR3 is TGTGCCAGCAGGGGACTAGCTCCAGGGCCGGAGACCCAGTACTTC.

On this clone: The same CDR3 can be traced to other DNA sequences in this sample. This rearrangement joins TRBV7-6 to TRBJ2-7; D not resolved. CDR3 size: 12 residues. The V end lost 1 base, the J end lost 6 bases, and 7 bases lay between the germline ends. Germline V CDR1 and CDR2: SGHVS, FNYEAQ. The CDR3 coding sequence is TGTGCCAGCAGCTTAGAGGTGGGCGAGCAGTACTTC. The encoded protein is CASSLEVGEQYF.

The rearrangement joins TRBV6-1 to TRBJ1-5; 11 bases align to TRBD1. Germline V gene lookup returns CDR1 MNHNS and CDR2 SASEGT. This CDR3 contains 15 residues. The J segment lost 7 bases and the V segment lost 5 bases, leaving 7 bases of the junction unmatched. The CDR3 spells CASSTGTGGGQPQHF. The DNA of the CDR3 is TGTGCCAGCAGTACCGGGACAGGGGGAGGACAGCCCCAGCATTTT.

The chain joins TRBV30 to TRBJ2-5; 8 positions agree with TRBD2. The J call may be wrong; the DNA end is better matched by TRBJ2-7. Looked up from germline, CDR1 is GTSNPN and CDR2 is SVGIG (reference sequence). This CDR3 has 14 amino acids. CDR3 nucleotides: TGTGCCTGGACATACGGGAGGGGTGTGTACGAGCAGTACTTC. Protein: CAWTYGRGVYEQYF.

This clone was seen once. The V and J genes are TRBV25-1 and TRBJ2-2; 9 bases fit TRBD2. The CDR3 length is 18 residues. CDR1 MGHDK and CDR2 SYGVNS come from the germline V gene. The junction had 15 bases not matched to a gene; V was cut back by 5 bases and J by 5 bases. The CDR3 protein is CASSHQSSGRTGTGELFF. The CDR3 DNA is TGTGCCAGCAGTCATCAATCCAGCGGGAGGACGGGGACCGGGGAGCTGTTTTTT.

V and J are TRBV2 and TRBJ2-4, with 7 bases that match TRBD2. J lost 0 bases, V lost 0 bases, and 8 bases had no gene match. This CDR3 comprises 18 residues. From germline, CDR1 is SNHLY and CDR2 FYNNEI. In DNA, the CDR3 is TGTGCCAGCAGTGAAGCGCGTCTAGCGGAACTAGCCAAAAACATTCAGTACTTC. It codes for CASSEARLAELAKNIQYF.

The chain uses TRBV18 and TRBJ2-3; no definite D call. CDR1 and CDR2 (germline): KGHSH, LQKENI. There are 15 residues in the CDR3. The ends were cut back, 0 bases at V and 6 bases at J, with 13 bases in the middle. The CDR3 protein is CASSPPPSSGDTQYF. The CDR3 DNA follows: TGTGCCAGCTCACCACCTCCCTCTTCCGGGGATACGCAGTATTTT.

V usage is TRBV28 and J usage is TRBJ1-6; 9 bases map to TRBD1. Germline V gene lookup returns CDR1 MDHEN and CDR2 SYDVKM. The V segment lost 7 bases and the J segment 7 bases; nucleotides outside the gene matches: 5. The CDR3 runs 14 residues. The CDR3 region has the DNA TGTGCCAGCAAATCCGGGACAGGGAATTCACCCCTCCACTTT. This gives the protein CASKSGTGNSPLHF. The complete variable domain, with remaining parts taken from reference TRBV28 and TRBJ1-6, reads DVKVTQSSRYLVKRTGEKVFLECVQDMDHENMFWYRQDPGLGLRLIYFSYDVKMKEKGDIPEGYSVSREKKERFSLILESASTNQTSMYLCASKSGTGNSPLHFGNGTRLTVT.

This clone has a single count. This rearrangement joins TRBV9 to TRBJ2-7; 8 positions match TRBD2. The CDR3 has 15 amino acids. With V trimmed by 0 bases and J by 2 bases, 4 bases remained unmatched. Germline CDR1 is SGDLS and CDR2 is YYNGEE. CDR3 DNA: TGTGCCAGCAGCGTAGCAGGTAGCGGGACCTACGAGCAGTACTTC. This encodes CASSVAGSGTYEQYF.

The chain has TRBV30 and TRBJ1-1; D might be TRBD1 (6 bases). The germline V gene has CDR1 GTSNPN and CDR2 SVGIG (reference sequence). CDR3 length: 12 residues. V lost 5 bases and J 4 bases, leaving 11 bases between the germline ends. In DNA, the CDR3 is TGTGCCTGGTATATAGGGGGCACTGAAGCTTTCTTT. It specifies CAWYIGGTEAFF.

The chain recombines TRBV11-2 with TRBJ1-3, with unresolved D. The V end was cut by 2 bases, the J end by 0 bases, with 8 bases between. The V gene's germline CDR1 is SGHAT and CDR2 FQNNGV. CDR3 length: 15 amino acids. DNA of the CDR3: TGTGCCAGCAGCTTACAGCAGATCTCTGGAAACACCATATATTTT. It yields the protein CASSLQQISGNTIYF. The entire variable domain, with the rest obtained from reference TRBV11-2 and TRBJ1-3, is as follows: EAGVAQSPRYKIIEKRQSVAFWCNPISGHATLYWYQQILGQGPKLLIQFQNNGVVDDSQLPKDRFSAERLKGVDSTLKIQPAKLEDSAVYLCASSLQQISGNTIYFGEGSWLTVV.

The chain employs TRBV14 and TRBJ1-1; 8 bases map to TRBD1. The ends lost 8 bases at V and 1 base at J; junction bases unmatched: 0. The CDR3 is 12 residues long. Germline assignment: CDR1 SGHDN and CDR2 FVKESK. CDR3 sequence reads: CASGTGNTEAFF. The CDR3 nucleotides read TGTGCCAGCGGGACAGGGAACACTGAAGCTTTCTTT.

In DNA, the CDR3 is TGTGCCAGCAGAGGACAGGGTTCCTCTGGGGCCAACGTCCTGACTTTC. Translated: CASRGQGSSGANVLTF. This chain joins TRBV25-1 and TRBJ2-6, with TRBD1 identical over 8 bases. Germline values: CDR1 MGHDK, CDR2 SYGVNS. The CDR3 is 16 residues long. Trimming removed 6 bases from V and 0 bases from J; junction bases left unmatched: 4.

This clone was seen a few times. V usage is TRBV5-4 and J usage is TRBJ2-3, with 8 bases identical to TRBD2. The CDR3 runs to 16 residues. Germline trimming cut 0 bases from V and 1 base from J; bases unmatched to any gene: 4. Germline values: CDR1 SGHNT, CDR2 YYREEE (reference sequence). The CDR3 sequence: CASSLAAGGRTDTQYF. The CDR3 DNA reads TGTGCCAGCAGCTTGGCGGCGGGGGGCCGCACAGATACGCAGTATTTT.

This clone was seen only a few times. The V gene is TRBV29-1, the J gene TRBJ1-1; D remains ambiguous. Trimming shortened V by 4 bases and J by 4 bases, and 7 bases separated the two germline ends. The CDR3 is 11 amino acids. Germline V gene lookup returns CDR1 SQVTM and CDR2 ANQGSEA. CDR3 residues: CSVVRSTEAFF. For the CDR3, the DNA is TGCAGCGTTGTTCGATCCACTGAAGCTTTCTTT.

This clone was observed once. The rearrangement uses TRBV5-5 and TRBJ2-5; 12 positions match TRBD1. The CDR3 totals 15 residues. CDR1 and CDR2 (germline): SGHKS, YYEKEE (reference sequence). Trimming took 4 bases from V and 4 from J; bases not matched to a gene: 5. The CDR3: CASSTGTGGLETQYF. In nucleotides, the CDR3 is TGTGCCAGCAGCACCGGGACAGGGGGCTTAGAGACCCAGTACTTC.

The chain recombines TRBV2 with TRBJ1-3, with D possibly being TRBD1 (6 bases). The CDR3 consists of 14 residues. Trimming took 7 bases from V and 0 from J, leaving 10 bases between them. Germline V lookup: CDR1 SNHLY, CDR2 FYNNEI. This CDR3 is CASKGTSSGNTIYF. For the CDR3, the DNA is TGTGCCAGCAAGGGGACAAGCTCTGGAAACACCATATATTTT.

The CDR3 sequence: CASSQDRATYNEQFF. The CDR3 bases are TGTGCCAGCAGCCAAGACAGAGCCACCTACAATGAGCAGTTCTTC. The chain combines TRBV6-1 with TRBJ2-1; possibly TRBD1 for D (5 bases). The CDR3 contains 15 residues. V was clipped by 6 bases and J by 2 bases, with 14 bases between them. Looked up from germline, CDR1 is MNHNS and CDR2 is SASEGT.

The genes are TRBV5-4 and TRBJ2-1; D may correspond to TRBD1 or TRBD2 (5 bases each). V was shortened by 4 bases and J by 6 bases, with 8 bases between the two germline ends. The CDR3 spans 12 residues. Germline assignment: CDR1 SGHNT and CDR2 YYREEE (reference sequence). CDR3 sequence: CASSGTGNEQFF. In DNA form, the CDR3 reads TGTGCCAGCAGCGGGACCGGCAATGAGCAGTTCTTC.

The rearrangement uses TRBV5-1 and TRBJ2-7; D possibly corresponds to TRBD1 (6 bases). Trimming took off 2 bases at V and 3 bases at J, with 12 bases between the two ends. The CDR3 runs to 14 residues. Germline V gene sequence: CDR1 SGHRS, CDR2 YFSETQ. CDR3 protein: CASSFLGQFYEQYF. The DNA for the CDR3 is TGCGCCAGCAGCTTTCTAGGACAGTTCTACGAGCAGTACTTC.